These 30 T cell receptor beta chains originate from one sample sequenced in a study of response to subunit inactivated influenza vaccine. MiXCR, applied by TCRdb to the RT-PCR reads, yields one record per CDR3 protein. The table lists 150,000 to 200,000 distinct CDR3 sequences, 9.5% to 15% of them singletons. The data also belong to a second study, concerning T cells expressing NK-cell markers. Per that study: Making the TCR beta cDNA relied on 5'RACE template switching with UMIs.

The sample in question was CD8+ T cells sorted from PBMCs, obtained approximately 13 days after vaccination. These receptors all come from a man between 45 and 60 years old who received an inactivated influenza vaccine.

This clonotype was seen many times. V is TRBV29-1 and J is TRBJ2-7; 9 nucleotides agree with TRBD2. This CDR3 comprises 14 residues. CDR1 SQVTM and CDR2 ANQGSEA come from the germline V gene. V dropped 7 bases and J dropped 2; count of bases not matched to a gene: 9. The CDR3 region is CSAHGVAGAYEQYF. The CDR3 DNA follows: TGCAGCGCCCACGGGGTAGCGGGAGCCTACGAGCAGTACTTC.

In its sample, this clonotype was seen many times. The chain carries TRBV7-9 and TRBJ2-1; 10 positions agree with TRBD2. With 3 bases clipped from V and 7 bases from J, the junction kept 12 bases outside the gene matches. Germline lookup yields CDR1 SEHNR and CDR2 FQNEAQ (reference sequence). The CDR3 spans 17 residues. The CDR3 spells CASSLPRRLAGENEQFF. CDR3 nucleotide sequence: TGTGCCAGCAGCTTGCCCCGAAGGCTAGCGGGAGAAAATGAGCAGTTCTTC.

The V and J genes are TRBV2 and TRBJ2-7, with D tentatively TRBD1 (6 bases). The CDR3 sequence is 19 residues long. Deletions cut 6 bases from V and 0 bases from J, with 27 bases between. Per germline, CDR1 SNHLY and CDR2 FYNNEI. The CDR3 DNA reads TGTGCCAGCAGCAAATTACCCCTAGGAGCAGGGGCAAGCTCCTACGAGCAGTACTTC. As protein: CASSKLPLGAGASSYEQYF. Looking up the rest from reference TRBV2 and TRBJ2-7 gives the full variable domain: EPEVTQTPSHQVTQMGQEVILRCVPISNHLYFYWYRQILGQKVEFLVSFYNNEISEKSEIFDDQFSVERPDGSNFTLKIRSTKLEDSAMYFCASSKLPLGAGASSYEQYFGPGTRLTVT.

Many counts were recorded for this clonotype. The CDR3 protein is CASSYSREVETQYF. The CDR3 nucleotides are TGTGCCAGCAGTTACTCGCGGGAGGTAGAGACCCAGTACTTC. The V and J genes are TRBV6-2 or TRBV6-3 and TRBJ2-5, with TRBD2 matching 8 bases. The length of the CDR3 is 14 residues. The germline gives CDR1 MNHEY, CDR2 SVGEGT. The junction had 1 base not matched to a gene; V was cut back by 0 bases and J by 4 bases.

This clonotype was seen a handful of times. The chain carries TRBV20-1 and TRBJ2-7; D is uncertain. This CDR3 has 15 amino acids. V lost 0 bases and J 0 bases, leaving 12 bases between the germline ends. CDR1 and CDR2 from the germline V gene are DFQATT and SNEGSKA (reference sequence). The CDR3 reads CSARDGSVSSYEQYF. In nucleotides, the CDR3 is TGCAGTGCTAGAGATGGGTCAGTTAGCTCCTACGAGCAGTACTTC.

J is TRBJ2-7 and V is TRBV7-8; no clear D. CDR1 is SGHVS and CDR2 is FQNEAQ in the germline V gene. V was clipped by 2 bases and J by 5 bases, with 13 bases between them. The CDR3 is 14 residues long. The CDR3 reads CASSLYKIQDEQYF. The CDR3 DNA reads TGTGCCAGCAGCTTATACAAAATACAAGACGAGCAGTACTTC.

The DNA of the CDR3 is TGCAGTGCTAGAGATTGGATGGGGTACGAGCAGTACTTC. Its translation: CSARDWMGYEQYF. The rearrangement uses TRBV20-1 and TRBJ2-7; D is unresolved. The CDR3 sequence is 13 residues long. V lost 0 bases, J lost 4 bases, and 10 bases lay in between. CDR1 and CDR2 (germline): DFQATT, SNEGSKA (reference sequence).

This clonotype was picked up many times. This chain connects TRBV5-1 to TRBJ2-7, with TRBD2 identical over 12 bases. V dropped 4 bases and J dropped 6; count of bases not matched to a gene: 5. Germline CDR1 and CDR2: SGHRS and YFSETQ. This CDR3 is built from 14 residues. In DNA, the CDR3 is TGCGCCAGCAGCCTAGCGGGAGGGGAATCCGAGCAGTACTTC. This encodes CASSLAGGESEQYF. Full variable domain (missing parts from reference TRBV5-1 and TRBJ2-7): KAGVTQTPRYLIKTRGQQVTLSCSPISGHRSVSWYQQTPGQGLQFLFEYFSETQRNKGNFPGRFSGRQFSNSRSEMNVSTLELGDSALYLCASSLAGGESEQYFGPGTRLTVT.

Here the CDR3 DNA reads TGTGCCTGGAGTAACCGGGACCGCATCCTACCCACAGATACGCAGTATTTT. Encoded protein: CAWSNRDRILPTDTQYF. The chain joins TRBV30 to TRBJ2-3, with D possibly being TRBD1 or TRBD2 (5 bases each). Germline V gene lookup returns CDR1 GTSNPN and CDR2 SVGIG (reference sequence). Deletions cut 2 bases from V and 2 bases from J, with 20 bases between. The CDR3 has 17 residues.

The gene calls are TRBV2 and TRBJ2-7; 8 bases line up with TRBD1. The junction had 10 bases not matched to a gene; V was cut back by 2 bases and J by 7 bases. Germline V gene data show CDR1 as SNHLY and CDR2 as FYNNEI. The CDR3 consists of 15 residues. In DNA, the CDR3 is TGTGCCAGCAGTGAAATGGACAGGGACGGAAGAGAGCAGTACTTC. Translating gives CASSEMDRDGREQYF. The full variable domain, rest sourced from reference TRBV2 and TRBJ2-7, is EPEVTQTPSHQVTQMGQEVILRCVPISNHLYFYWYRQILGQKVEFLVSFYNNEISEKSEIFDDQFSVERPDGSNFTLKIRSTKLEDSAMYFCASSEMDRDGREQYFGPGTRLTVT.

This clonotype was picked up many times. The CDR3 DNA sequence: TGTGCCATCAGTGAGGATTTCCAGGGGCCGAGCACTGAAGCTTTCTTT. This translates into CAISEDFQGPSTEAFF. The rearrangement uses TRBV10-3 and TRBJ1-1; D is perhaps TRBD1 (6 bases). Germline-derived CDR1 and CDR2 are ENHRY and SYGVKD. The CDR3 runs to 16 residues. Trimming took 2 bases from V and 4 from J, leaving 17 bases between them.

This clonotype was observed many times. The gene calls are TRBV5-5 and TRBJ2-3; D not certain. The CDR3 loop spans 14 amino acids. Germline assignment: CDR1 SGHKS and CDR2 YYEKEE (reference sequence). V shed 0 bases and J shed 1 base, with 6 bases lying between them. CDR3 in DNA: TGTGCCAGCAGCTTGGGGCTACGCACAGATACGCAGTATTTT. Translating gives CASSLGLRTDTQYF.

The chain employs TRBV5-1 and TRBJ2-7, with D unresolved. The germline V gene has CDR1 SGHRS and CDR2 YFSETQ. The CDR3 is made up of 13 amino acids. With 1 base removed from V and 3 bases from J, the gap between germline ends came to 8 bases. The CDR3 loop is CASSLSTYYEQYF. CDR3 sequence (DNA): TGCGCCAGCAGCTTGAGTACATACTACGAGCAGTACTTC. Supplemented by reference TRBV5-1 and TRBJ2-7, the full variable domain reads KAGVTQTPRYLIKTRGQQVTLSCSPISGHRSVSWYQQTPGQGLQFLFEYFSETQRNKGNFPGRFSGRQFSNSRSEMNVSTLELGDSALYLCASSLSTYYEQYFGPGTRLTVT.

This clonotype was seen a handful of times. Here the CDR3 DNA reads TGTGCCAGCAGTAAGACAGGGGCCCTCTCTGGGGCCAACGTCCTGACTTTC. Its translation: CASSKTGALSGANVLTF. The V gene is TRBV27, the J gene TRBJ2-6, with 8 bases that match TRBD1. The CDR3 totals 17 residues. CDR1 is MNHEY and CDR2 is SMNVEV in the germline V gene (reference sequence). Trimming at V came to 5 bases and at J to 0 bases, leaving 6 bases not matched to a gene. Drawing the rest from reference TRBV27 and TRBJ2-6, the complete variable domain is EAQVTQNPRYLITVTGKKLTVTCSQNMNHEYMSWYRQDPGLGLRQIYYSMNVEVTDKGDVPEGYKVSRKEKRNFPLILESPSPNQTSLYFCASSKTGALSGANVLTFGAGSRLTVL.

The gene calls are TRBV5-1 and TRBJ2-1, with D perhaps TRBD1 (6 bases). CDR1 SGHRS and CDR2 YFSETQ come from the germline V gene. The CDR3 is 15 residues long. Trimming took 3 bases from V and 2 from J, leaving 12 bases between them. CDR3 protein: CASSSIDRTYNEQFF. CDR3 sequence (DNA): TGCGCCAGCAGCTCCATCGACAGGACCTACAATGAGCAGTTCTTC.

A few counts support this clonotype. The rearrangement links TRBV6-5 to TRBJ2-5; 10 nucleotides match TRBD1. Germline trimming cut 2 bases from V and 3 bases from J; bases unmatched to any gene: 3. CDR1 is MNHEY, CDR2 SVGAGI, per germline. This CDR3 has 15 residues. The CDR3 loop is CASSYLGQGKETQYF. For the CDR3, the DNA is TGTGCCAGCAGTTACCTGGGACAGGGGAAAGAGACCCAGTACTTC.

The chain joins TRBV12-3 or TRBV12-4 to TRBJ2-7; no definite D call. The CDR3 has 12 amino acids. The V end was cut by 3 bases, the J end by 6 bases, with 9 bases between. The CDR3 sequence: CASSLFDLEQYF. CDR3 DNA: TGTGCCAGCAGTTTGTTTGATCTCGAGCAGTACTTC.

This clonotype turned up a few times. This chain links TRBV6-2 or TRBV6-3 with TRBJ2-1, with a tentative D call TRBD2 (5 bases). Germline assignment: CDR1 MNHEY and CDR2 SVGEGT. This CDR3 is 16 amino acids long. V was shortened by 4 bases and J by 0 bases, with 13 bases between the two germline ends. CDR3 coding DNA: TGTGCCAGCAGTTCCTTACTACTAGGCTCCTACAATGAGCAGTTCTTC. Protein: CASSSLLLGSYNEQFF.

This clonotype was observed at least ten times. The rearrangement uses TRBV29-1 and TRBJ1-2; D uncertain. The germline CDR1 and CDR2 sequences are SQVTM and ANQGSEA. Trimming took 6 bases from V and 8 from J, leaving 34 bases between them. The CDR3 spans 18 residues. CDR3 sequence: CSVLKPAGRSGPSGGYTF. As DNA, the CDR3 is TGCAGCGTCCTCAAACCGGCAGGCCGTTCTGGGCCCTCGGGCGGCTACACCTTC.

This clonotype showed up just once. The rearrangement links TRBV30 to TRBJ2-3, with TRBD2 matching over 11 bases. After removal of 5 bases from V and 3 bases from J, the junction contained 7 bases not matched to a gene. The CDR3 totals 15 residues. Germline loops: CDR1 GTSNPN, CDR2 SVGIG (reference sequence). This CDR3 is CAWLSSGGITDTQYF. The CDR3 coding sequence is TGTGCCTGGCTTTCTAGCGGGGGGATTACAGATACGCAGTATTTT.

The chain carries TRBV7-6 and TRBJ2-2; TRBD2 is a possible D gene (5 bases). The CDR3 sequence is 17 residues long. Germline loops: CDR1 SGHVS, CDR2 FNYEAQ. The V and J ends lost 1 base and 4 bases respectively, with 16 bases between them. The CDR3 is CASSLDLAGLGTGELFF. Here the CDR3 DNA reads TGTGCCAGCAGCTTAGATCTTGCGGGCCTAGGCACCGGGGAGCTGTTTTTT.

This clonotype was seen a few times. This sequence joins TRBV15 and TRBJ2-1; D not resolved. The CDR3 has 12 residues. Germline V gene lookup returns CDR1 LNHNV and CDR2 YYDKDF (reference sequence). V gave up 4 bases and J gave up 6 bases, with 7 bases separating them. The CDR3 here is CATSKESNEQFF. CDR3 nucleotide sequence: TGTGCCACCAGCAAGGAAAGCAATGAGCAGTTCTTC.

This clonotype appeared a few times. This rearrangement joins TRBV6-5 to TRBJ1-1; tentatively, D is TRBD1 (5 bases). CDR1 and CDR2 (germline): MNHEY, SVGAGI. Trimming stripped 2 bases from V and 8 bases from J, with 12 bases between. CDR3 size: 13 residues. The CDR3 region is CASSYQPSGEAFF. As DNA, the CDR3 is TGTGCCAGCAGTTACCAACCATCAGGGGAAGCTTTCTTT.

This clonotype was detected a few times. The chain is built from TRBV14 and TRBJ2-1, with D possibly being TRBD2 (5 bases). Germline V gene lookup returns CDR1 SGHDN and CDR2 FVKESK. This CDR3 is 15 amino acids long. Trimming removed 4 bases at V and 3 bases at J, with 13 bases between. In nucleotides, the CDR3 is TGTGCCAGCAGCCTATTCCGGACTGGCTACAATGAGCAGTTCTTC. As protein: CASSLFRTGYNEQFF.

This clonotype was seen a few times. The V call is TRBV29-1, the J call TRBJ1-1; unclear D gene. Germline CDR1 and CDR2: SQVTM and ANQGSEA. V lost 5 bases to trimming and J lost 6 bases, with 13 bases between them. The CDR3 extends over 12 amino acids. The DNA of the CDR3 is TGCAGCGTTATAATTACCGGTTCTGAAGCTTTCTTT. This translates into CSVIITGSEAFF.

The V and J genes are TRBV7-8 and TRBJ2-1; 10 bases agree with TRBD2. Trimming removed 7 bases from V and 3 bases from J; junction bases left unmatched: 3. CDR3 size: 14 residues. In germline, CDR1 is SGHVS, CDR2 FQNEAQ. CDR3 coding DNA: TGTGCCAGCACGATAGCGGGAGGCTACAATGAGCAGTTCTTC. Translated, it gives CASTIAGGYNEQFF. The full variable domain, its missing parts supplied by reference TRBV7-8 and TRBJ2-1, is GAGVSQSPRYKVAKRGQDVALRCDPISGHVSLFWYQQALGQGPEFLTYFQNEAQLDKSGLPSDRFFAERPEGSVSTLKIQRTQQEDSAVYLCASTIAGGYNEQFFGPGTRLTVL.

This clonotype was seen only a few times. The chain is built from TRBV3-1 and TRBJ2-3, with D tentatively TRBD1 (6 bases). The V gene's germline CDR1 is LGHDT and CDR2 YNNKEL (reference sequence). V was cut by 2 bases and J by 5 bases, with 14 bases left in between. The CDR3 covers 15 residues. The CDR3 reads CASSQTTGPGDTQYF. The CDR3 DNA sequence: TGTGCCAGCAGCCAAACCACAGGGCCGGGAGATACGCAGTATTTT.

The J gene is TRBJ2-1, the V gene TRBV7-9; 10 nucleotides match TRBD2. Germline CDR1 SEHNR, CDR2 FQNEAQ (reference sequence). V trimming: 8 bases; J trimming: 2 bases; junction bases outside the gene matches: 0. The CDR3 spans 13 residues. In DNA, the CDR3 is TGTGCCAGCGGACTAGCGGCCTACAATGAGCAGTTCTTC. Its protein product is CASGLAAYNEQFF.

This clonotype appeared many times. This rearrangement joins TRBV25-1 to TRBJ2-1, with 7 bases fitting TRBD2. The V and J ends lost 4 bases and 4 bases, in that order; junction bases with no gene match: 4. Germline CDR1 reads MGHDK; CDR2 reads SYGVNS. This CDR3 comprises 14 residues. For the CDR3, the DNA is TGTGCCAGCAGTGGTGCGGGGGTATACAATGAGCAGTTCTTC. Protein: CASSGAGVYNEQFF.

Worth noting for this clonotype: The conserved final phenylalanine or tryptophan is absent from the CDR3, which likely points to a read error. J is TRBJ2-2 and V is TRBV4-3, with D hard to call. The germline V and J ends were trimmed by 4 bases and 5 bases, with 8 bases remaining between them. The V gene's germline CDR1 is LGHNA and CDR2 YSLEER. CDR3 size: 13 residues. CDR3 in amino acids: CASSLLGTGELFL. In DNA, the CDR3 is TGCGCCAGCAGCCTGTTAGGTACCGGGGAGCTGTTTTTG.